This entry lists 22 T cell receptor beta chains sequenced from one sample in a study of radiation and T cells in renal cell carcinoma (dated by TCRdb to between 2020 and 2021). In the paper's terms, the time point label means: baseline pretreatment blood. The treatment or condition label, read with the paper, signifies: 15 Gy SBRT to primary tumor, nephrectomy 4 weeks later. The library was made by the immunoSEQ multiplex PCR assay. TCRdb took this table from immuneACCESS and kept in-frame rearrangements with V and J called. Such tables lack part of the clones; where checked against another copy, unresolved V genes explain under half of the gap, and the rest is unexplained. The sample yields over 120,000 clones; more than 70% were counted once. More than 10% of the sample lies in the top ten. The sample was blood, taken from a patient whose treatment included radiotherapy and nephrectomy. These receptors were taken from a woman in her 50s with renal cell carcinoma.

The chain combines TRBV5-1 with TRBJ2-2, with D possibly TRBD2 on 6 matching bases. The CDR3 is made up of 13 amino acids. The germline gives CDR1 SGHRS, CDR2 YFSETQ. V lost 4 bases and J 8 bases, leaving 12 bases between the germline ends. CDR3 coding DNA: TGCGCCAGCAGCCCGGAGGGGAATGGGGAGCTGTTTTTT. Translated, it gives CASSPEGNGELFF.

V usage is TRBV7-9 and J usage is TRBJ2-3, with a tentative D call TRBD2 (7 bases). This CDR3 has 16 residues. Trimming took 2 bases from V and 1 from J, leaving 13 bases between them. Germline CDR1 and CDR2: SEHNR and FQNEAQ (reference sequence). The CDR3 loop reads CASSLSRGGGTDTQYF. The CDR3 bases are TGTGCCAGCAGCTTAAGTAGGGGGGGAGGCACAGATACGCAGTATTTT.

J is TRBJ1-6 and V is TRBV2; D is possibly TRBD1 (5 bases). Trimming pared 9 bases from V and 7 bases from J, leaving 19 bases between. The CDR3 extends over 15 amino acids. Germline-derived CDR1 and CDR2 are SNHLY and FYNNEI. The chain's CDR3 is CASAGRAGKNSPLHF. CDR3 sequence (DNA): TGTGCCAGTGCGGGTCGGGCAGGGAAAAATTCACCCCTCCACTTT.

The chain has TRBV7-2 and TRBJ2-1, with 9 bases lining up with TRBD2. Per the germline V gene, CDR1 is SGHTA and CDR2 is FQGNSA. The CDR3 contains 15 residues. V lost 2 bases and J lost 9; bases outside the gene matches: 8. CDR3 amino acids: CASSLIGGGASEQFF. The CDR3 DNA follows: TGTGCCAGCAGCTTAATCGGCGGGGGGGCTAGTGAGCAGTTCTTC.

The chain couples TRBV7-2 to TRBJ1-2, with 9 bases fitting TRBD1. V shed 3 bases and J 6 bases; nucleotides not matched to a gene: 2. This CDR3 contains 13 residues. From germline, CDR1 is SGHTA and CDR2 FQGNSA. In DNA, the CDR3 is TGTGCCAGCAGCTTCGACAGGGGGAATGGCTACACCTTC. It encodes CASSFDRGNGYTF.

J is TRBJ2-3 and V is TRBV5-1; the D gene is possibly TRBD2 (7 bases). Germline V gene lookup returns CDR1 SGHRS and CDR2 YFSETQ. This CDR3 region has 16 residues. The V end lost 0 bases, the J end lost 5 bases, and 16 bases lay between the germline ends. CDR3 region: CASSLGDRGAGDTQYF. The CDR3, as DNA: TGCGCCAGCAGCTTGGGAGATCGGGGGGCCGGAGATACGCAGTATTTT.

The chain combines TRBV5-1 with TRBJ1-1; D might be TRBD1 (5 bases). The CDR3 length is 13 residues. Germline CDR1 and CDR2: SGHRS and YFSETQ. V gave up 4 bases and J gave up 7 bases, with 14 bases separating them. CDR3 in amino acids: CASSAGTASEAFF. DNA of the CDR3: TGCGCCAGCAGCGCCGGGACTGCCAGTGAAGCTTTCTTT.

The chain employs TRBV7-9 and TRBJ1-3; 8 nucleotides align to TRBD1. This CDR3 is 16 amino acids long. V lost 5 bases to trimming and J lost 0 bases; unmatched junction nucleotides: 6. Germline loops: CDR1 SEHNR, CDR2 FQNEAQ (reference sequence). CDR3 in DNA: TGTGCCAGCAGCCAAGGGGGGACAGGCTCTGGAAACACCATATATTTT. This gives the protein CASSQGGTGSGNTIYF.

V is TRBV19 and J is TRBJ2-2; D is possibly TRBD1 (6 bases). This CDR3 region has 14 residues. V was cut by 6 bases and J by 3 bases, with 11 bases left in between. Germline CDR1 is LNHDA and CDR2 is SQIVND (reference sequence). CDR3 amino acids: CASSEQGYTGELFF. The CDR3, as DNA: TGTGCCAGTAGCGAGCAGGGGTACACCGGGGAGCTGTTTTTT.

The V call is TRBV5-1, the J call TRBJ2-1, with 12 bases identical to TRBD2. The CDR3 is made up of 15 amino acids. The V gene's germline CDR1 is SGHRS and CDR2 YFSETQ. Trimming at V came to 0 bases and at J to 8 bases, leaving 3 bases not matched to a gene. The CDR3 spells CASSLATSGGDEQFF. CDR3 DNA sequence: TGCGCCAGCAGCTTGGCGACTAGCGGGGGCGATGAGCAGTTCTTC. Full variable domain (remainder filled in from reference TRBV5-1 and TRBJ2-1): KAGVTQTPRYLIKTRGQQVTLSCSPISGHRSVSWYQQTPGQGLQFLFEYFSETQRNKGNFPGRFSGRQFSNSRSEMNVSTLELGDSALYLCASSLATSGGDEQFFGPGTRLTVL.

The CDR3 spells CASSSRQGDYEQYF. In nucleotides, the CDR3 is TGCGCCAGCAGTTCTAGACAGGGAGACTACGAGCAGTACTTC. The rearrangement links TRBV5-1 to TRBJ2-7; TRBD1 agrees at 7 bases. The V gene's germline CDR1 is SGHRS and CDR2 YFSETQ. Trimming cost V 5 bases and J 3 bases; bases outside gene matches: 8. The CDR3 covers 14 residues.

The chain links TRBV30 to TRBJ1-5, with D possibly TRBD1 on 6 matching bases. Germline V lookup: CDR1 GTSNPN, CDR2 SVGIG (reference sequence). The CDR3 contains 15 residues. V shed 0 bases and J shed 6 bases, with 15 bases lying between them. In nucleotides, the CDR3 is TGTGCCTGGAGTGTAGGGGGGCTGCGTAGTCAGCCCCAGCATTTT. Its translation is CAWSVGGLRSQPQHF.

This chain uses TRBV2 with TRBJ2-1; possible D gene TRBD2, 5 bases. The CDR3 has 13 amino acids. The V end was cut by 4 bases, the J end by 7 bases, with 11 bases between. Germline V gene lookup returns CDR1 SNHLY and CDR2 FYNNEI. In DNA, the CDR3 is TGTGCCAGCAGTGCCCGGGGTCAGAATGAGCAGTTCTTC. This sequence encodes CASSARGQNEQFF.

This sequence joins TRBV2 and TRBJ2-2; 10 bases are a match to TRBD1. V was clipped by 4 bases and J by 2 bases; unmatched bases: 4. Germline V gene lookup returns CDR1 SNHLY and CDR2 FYNNEI. The length of the CDR3 is 16 residues. The CDR3 spells CASSGRDRGNTGELFF. The CDR3 nucleotides read TGTGCCAGCAGTGGCCGGGACAGGGGTAACACCGGGGAGCTGTTTTTT.

The CDR3 nucleotides read TGTGCCAGCAGCATGGGACAGGAAGAGACCCAGTACTTC. Translating gives CASSMGQEETQYF. The chain links TRBV9 to TRBJ2-5; 8 bases agree with TRBD1. With V trimmed by 4 bases and J by 3 bases, 2 bases remained unmatched. The CDR3 is made up of 13 amino acids. CDR1 SGDLS and CDR2 YYNGEE come from the germline V gene.

The gene calls are TRBV6-5 and TRBJ2-7; 8 bases are shared with TRBD1. The CDR3 is 16 residues long. From germline, CDR1 is MNHEY and CDR2 SVGAGI. After removal of 4 bases from V and 0 bases from J, the junction contained 8 bases not matched to a gene. The CDR3 region has the DNA TGTGCCAGCAGTTCCCCAGGGACAGGTCGCTCCTACGAGCAGTACTTC. Amino acids: CASSSPGTGRSYEQYF.

The gene calls are TRBV10-3 and TRBJ2-5; no clear D gene. CDR1 and CDR2 (germline): ENHRY, SYGVKD. The CDR3 extends over 13 amino acids. The ends were cut back, 3 bases at V and 2 bases at J, with 7 bases in the middle. This chain's CDR3 is CAISDNTQETQYF. The CDR3 coding sequence is TGTGCCATCAGTGACAACACTCAAGAGACCCAGTACTTC.

The CDR3 reads CASRPGGVSNQPQHF. In DNA, the CDR3 is TGTGCCAGCAGACCGGGGGGGGTTAGCAATCAGCCCCAGCATTTT. The chain recombines TRBV6-5 with TRBJ1-5; tentatively, D is TRBD1 (5 bases). The CDR3 consists of 15 residues. Germline CDR1 reads MNHEY; CDR2 reads SVGAGI. Trimming pared 6 bases from V and 0 bases from J, leaving 12 bases between.

This clone is a singleton in its sample. The chain uses TRBV2 and TRBJ1-5; D possibly corresponds to TRBD1 (5 bases). V was pared by 8 bases and J by 4 bases, with 12 bases between. The CDR3 runs to 13 residues. Per the germline V gene, CDR1 is SNHLY and CDR2 is FYNNEI. This CDR3 is CASSMGRNQPQHF. CDR3 DNA sequence: TGTGCCAGCTCGATGGGGCGGAATCAGCCCCAGCATTTT.

The J gene is TRBJ1-5, the V gene TRBV6-1; tentative D call: TRBD1 (5 bases). Germline V lookup: CDR1 MNHNS, CDR2 SASEGT. The CDR3 sequence is 15 residues long. Trimming took 6 bases from V and 4 from J, leaving 16 bases between them. The CDR3, as DNA: TGTGCCAGCAGCGAGGGGACGTTCCGAAATCAGCCCCAGCATTTT. Its translation: CASSEGTFRNQPQHF.

The chain joins TRBV5-1 to TRBJ1-4; perhaps TRBD1 as D (6 bases). Trimming took off 4 bases at V and 3 bases at J, with 19 bases between the two ends. This CDR3 region has 17 residues. From germline, CDR1 is SGHRS and CDR2 YFSETQ. CDR3 DNA sequence: TGCGCCAGCAGCCTGACGAACCCGGGACATGCTAATGAAAAACTGTTTTTT. It encodes CASSLTNPGHANEKLFF.

This chain links TRBV7-2 with TRBJ1-4; 7 bases are shared with TRBD1. The CDR3 spans 15 residues. The V gene's germline CDR1 is SGHTA and CDR2 FQGNSA. V trimming: 3 bases; J trimming: 8 bases; junction bases outside the gene matches: 9. The CDR3 nucleotides read TGTGCCAGCAGCTTGTACGGGACAGTCGCGGAAAAACTGTTTTTT. Translation gives CASSLYGTVAEKLFF.